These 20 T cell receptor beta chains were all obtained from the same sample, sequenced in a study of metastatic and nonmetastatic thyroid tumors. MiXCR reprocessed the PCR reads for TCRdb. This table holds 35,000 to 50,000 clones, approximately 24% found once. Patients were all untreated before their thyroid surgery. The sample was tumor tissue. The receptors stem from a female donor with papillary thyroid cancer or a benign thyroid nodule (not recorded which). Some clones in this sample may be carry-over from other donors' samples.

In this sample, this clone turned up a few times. The CDR3 here is CASRRSQGTGPGYTF. The CDR3 nucleotides are TGCGCCAGCCGTCGTTCCCAAGGGACAGGGCCTGGCTACACCTTC. The J gene is TRBJ1-2, the V gene TRBV5-1, with TRBD1 identical over 9 bases. Trimming removed 7 bases from V and 7 bases from J; junction bases left unmatched: 14. The V gene's germline CDR1 is SGHRS and CDR2 YFSETQ. CDR3 size: 15 residues. Filled out from reference TRBV5-1 and TRBJ1-2, the complete variable domain reads KAGVTQTPRYLIKTRGQQVTLSCSPISGHRSVSWYQQTPGQGLQFLFEYFSETQRNKGNFPGRFSGRQFSNSRSEMNVSTLELGDSALYLCASRRSQGTGPGYTFGSGTRLTVV.

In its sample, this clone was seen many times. In DNA, the CDR3 is TGTGCCTGGAGATCGCTCGGGACAGCTAGCACAGATACGCAGTATTTT. This sequence encodes CAWRSLGTASTDTQYF. The J gene is TRBJ2-3, the V gene TRBV30; 7 bases agree with TRBD1. Germline CDR1 reads GTSNPN; CDR2 reads SVGIG (reference sequence). J gave up 0 bases and V 3 bases, and 9 bases lay outside the gene matches. The CDR3 loop spans 16 amino acids.

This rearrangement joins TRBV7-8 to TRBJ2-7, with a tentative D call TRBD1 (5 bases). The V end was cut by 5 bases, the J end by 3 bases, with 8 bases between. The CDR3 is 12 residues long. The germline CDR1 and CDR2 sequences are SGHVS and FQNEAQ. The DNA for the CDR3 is TGTGCCAGCAGCCTCAGGGTCTACGAGCAGTACTTC. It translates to CASSLRVYEQYF.

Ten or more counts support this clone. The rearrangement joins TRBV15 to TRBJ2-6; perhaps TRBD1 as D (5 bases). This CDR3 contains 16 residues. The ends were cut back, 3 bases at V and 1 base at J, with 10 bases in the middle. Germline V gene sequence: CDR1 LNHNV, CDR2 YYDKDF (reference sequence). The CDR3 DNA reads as TGTGCCACCAGCAGGGACCAGGGTTCTGGGGCCAACGTCCTGACTTTC. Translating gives CATSRDQGSGANVLTF.

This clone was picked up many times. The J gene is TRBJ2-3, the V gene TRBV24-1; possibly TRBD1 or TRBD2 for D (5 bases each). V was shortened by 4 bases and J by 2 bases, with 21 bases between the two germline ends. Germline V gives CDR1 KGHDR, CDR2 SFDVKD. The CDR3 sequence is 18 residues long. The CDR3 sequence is CATSEPGRGSTNTDTQYF. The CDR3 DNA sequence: TGTGCCACCAGTGAGCCAGGGAGAGGTTCTACTAACACAGATACGCAGTATTTT.

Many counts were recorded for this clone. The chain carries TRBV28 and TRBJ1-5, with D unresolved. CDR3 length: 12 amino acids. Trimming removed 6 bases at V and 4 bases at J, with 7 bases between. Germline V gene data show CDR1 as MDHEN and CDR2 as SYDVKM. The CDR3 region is CASSQRNQPQHF. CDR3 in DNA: TGTGCCAGCAGCCAGAGGAATCAGCCCCAGCATTTT.

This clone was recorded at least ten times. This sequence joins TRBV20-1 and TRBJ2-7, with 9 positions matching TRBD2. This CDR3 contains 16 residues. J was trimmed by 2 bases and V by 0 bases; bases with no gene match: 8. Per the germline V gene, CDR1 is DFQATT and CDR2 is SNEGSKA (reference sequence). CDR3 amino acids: CSARDSTAGGAYEQYF. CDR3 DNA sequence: TGCAGTGCTAGAGATTCGACAGCGGGAGGCGCCTACGAGCAGTACTTC.

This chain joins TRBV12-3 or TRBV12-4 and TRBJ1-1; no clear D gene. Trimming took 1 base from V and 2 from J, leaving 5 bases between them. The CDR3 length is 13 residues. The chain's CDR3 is CASSLERNTEAFF. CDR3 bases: TGTGCCAGCAGTTTAGAGAGAAACACTGAAGCTTTCTTT.

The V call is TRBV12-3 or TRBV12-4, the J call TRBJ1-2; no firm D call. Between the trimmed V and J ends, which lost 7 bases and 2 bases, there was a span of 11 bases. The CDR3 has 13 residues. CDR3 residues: CASNWGGNYGYTF. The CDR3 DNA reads TGTGCCAGCAATTGGGGAGGAAACTATGGCTACACCTTC.

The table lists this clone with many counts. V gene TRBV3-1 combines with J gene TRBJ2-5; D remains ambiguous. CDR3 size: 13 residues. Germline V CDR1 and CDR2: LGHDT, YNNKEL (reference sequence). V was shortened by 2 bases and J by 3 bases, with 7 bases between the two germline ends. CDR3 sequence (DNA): TGTGCCAGCAGCCAACTAGAAGAAGAGACCCAGTACTTC. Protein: CASSQLEEETQYF.

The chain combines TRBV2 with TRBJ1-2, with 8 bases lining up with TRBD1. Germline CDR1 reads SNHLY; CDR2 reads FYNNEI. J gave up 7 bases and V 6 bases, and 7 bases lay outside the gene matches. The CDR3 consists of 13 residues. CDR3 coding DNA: TGTGCCAGCAGCCAGACAGGGGAGAGTGGCTACACCTTC. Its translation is CASSQTGESGYTF.

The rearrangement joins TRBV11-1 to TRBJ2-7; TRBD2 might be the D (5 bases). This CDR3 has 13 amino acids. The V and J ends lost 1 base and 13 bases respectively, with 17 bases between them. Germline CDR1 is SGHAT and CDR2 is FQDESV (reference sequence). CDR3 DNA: TGTGCCAGCAGCTTAGTCAGAGAACTAGGAGGATACTTC. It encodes CASSLVRELGGYF.

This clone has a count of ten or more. The CDR3 loop is CASSIGLANEQYF. CDR3 coding DNA: TGTGCCAGCAGCATCGGACTAGCCAACGAGCAGTACTTC. The rearrangement links TRBV11-2 to TRBJ2-7; 8 bases are a match to TRBD2. The CDR3 has 13 amino acids. V shed 5 bases, J shed 5 bases, and the junction held 5 bases outside the gene matches. CDR1 is SGHAT and CDR2 is FQNNGV in the germline V gene.

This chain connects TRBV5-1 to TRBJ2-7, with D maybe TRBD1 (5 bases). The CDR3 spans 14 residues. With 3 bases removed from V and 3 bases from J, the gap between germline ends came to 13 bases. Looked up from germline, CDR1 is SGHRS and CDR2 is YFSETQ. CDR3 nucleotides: TGCGCCAGCAGCTGGGGCAGGTTCGGCTACGAGCAGTACTTC. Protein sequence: CASSWGRFGYEQYF. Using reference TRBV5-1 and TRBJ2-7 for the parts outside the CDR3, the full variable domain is KAGVTQTPRYLIKTRGQQVTLSCSPISGHRSVSWYQQTPGQGLQFLFEYFSETQRNKGNFPGRFSGRQFSNSRSEMNVSTLELGDSALYLCASSWGRFGYEQYFGPGTRLTVT.

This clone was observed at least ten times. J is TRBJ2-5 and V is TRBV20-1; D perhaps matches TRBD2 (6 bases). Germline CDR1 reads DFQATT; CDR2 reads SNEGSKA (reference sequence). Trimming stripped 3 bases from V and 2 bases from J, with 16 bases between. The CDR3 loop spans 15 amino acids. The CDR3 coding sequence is TGCAGTGCTAGTAAGTCGGCTAGCGCACAAGAGACCCAGTACTTC. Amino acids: CSASKSASAQETQYF.

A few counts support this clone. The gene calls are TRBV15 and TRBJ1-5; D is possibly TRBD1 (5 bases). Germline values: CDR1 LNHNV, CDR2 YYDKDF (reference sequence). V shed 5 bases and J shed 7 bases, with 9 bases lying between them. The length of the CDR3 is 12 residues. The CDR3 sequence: CATSPGDQPQHF. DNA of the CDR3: TGTGCCACCAGCCCCGGGGACCAGCCCCAGCATTTT.

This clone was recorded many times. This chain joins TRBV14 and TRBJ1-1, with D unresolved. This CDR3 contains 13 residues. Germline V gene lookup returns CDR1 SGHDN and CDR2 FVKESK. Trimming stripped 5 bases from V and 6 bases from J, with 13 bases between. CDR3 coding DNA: TGTGCCAGCAGCTCCTCGAGAGTTTCTGAAGCTTTCTTT. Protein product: CASSSSRVSEAFF.

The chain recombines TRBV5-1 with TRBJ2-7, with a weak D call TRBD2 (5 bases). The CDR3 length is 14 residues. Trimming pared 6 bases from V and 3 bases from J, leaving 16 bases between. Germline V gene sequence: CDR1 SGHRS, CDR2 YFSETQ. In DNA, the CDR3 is TGCGCCAGCACCGTCGGAGGAGTGGGCTACGAGCAGTACTTC. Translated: CASTVGGVGYEQYF. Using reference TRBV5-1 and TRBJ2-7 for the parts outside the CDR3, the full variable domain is KAGVTQTPRYLIKTRGQQVTLSCSPISGHRSVSWYQQTPGQGLQFLFEYFSETQRNKGNFPGRFSGRQFSNSRSEMNVSTLELGDSALYLCASTVGGVGYEQYFGPGTRLTVT.

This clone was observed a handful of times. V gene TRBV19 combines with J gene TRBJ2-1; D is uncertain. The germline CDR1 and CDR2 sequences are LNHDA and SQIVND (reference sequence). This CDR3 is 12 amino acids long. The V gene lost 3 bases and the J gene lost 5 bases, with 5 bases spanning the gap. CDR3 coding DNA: TGTGCCAGTAGTATTGGTAACAATGAGCAGTTCTTC. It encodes CASSIGNNEQFF.

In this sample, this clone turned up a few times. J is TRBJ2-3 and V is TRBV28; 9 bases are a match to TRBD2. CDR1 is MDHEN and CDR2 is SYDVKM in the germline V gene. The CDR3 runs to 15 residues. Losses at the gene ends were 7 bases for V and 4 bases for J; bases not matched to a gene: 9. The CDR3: CASKWREGRPDTQYF. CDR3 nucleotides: TGTGCCAGCAAATGGCGGGAGGGCCGCCCAGATACGCAGTATTTT.